This T cell receptor (beta chain) was observed in a study of T cells in Graves' hyperthyroidism and ophthalmopathy. Turning to the study itself: Blood was drawn when the patient was first diagnosed and still untreated.

Germline loops: CDR1 MNHNS, CDR2 SASEGT. Trimming shortened V by 8 bases and J by 8 bases, and 13 bases separated the two germline ends. The CDR3 runs to 13 residues. The TCR beta CDR3 regions underwent amplification using RNA transcripts as the source. First-round RT-PCR with HTBI primers amplified the TCR CDR3 region. TCRdb reprocessed the multiplex PCR reads via MiXCR and lists one record per CDR3 protein. Here the sample spans some 650,000 distinct CDR3 sequences, roughly 15% being singletons. In this sample, this clonotype turned up many times. Sample: blood. The receptor was isolated from a middle-aged woman with Graves' ophthalmopathy. V is TRBV6-1 and J is TRBJ1-6; possible D gene TRBD1, 6 bases. This CDR3 is CASDRTEDSPLHF. The CDR3 DNA reads TGTGCCAGCGACAGGACAGAAGATTCACCCCTCCACTTT.